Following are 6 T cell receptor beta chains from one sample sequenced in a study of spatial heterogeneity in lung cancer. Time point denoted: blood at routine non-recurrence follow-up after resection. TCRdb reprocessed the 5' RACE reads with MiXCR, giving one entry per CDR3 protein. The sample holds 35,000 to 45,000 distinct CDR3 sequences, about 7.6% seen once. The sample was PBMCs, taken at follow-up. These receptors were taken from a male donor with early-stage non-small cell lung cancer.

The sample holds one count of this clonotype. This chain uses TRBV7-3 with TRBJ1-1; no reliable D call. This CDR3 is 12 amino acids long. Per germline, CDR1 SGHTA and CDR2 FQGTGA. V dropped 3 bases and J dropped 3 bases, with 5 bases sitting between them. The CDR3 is CASSFSDTEAFF. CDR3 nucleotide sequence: TGTGCCAGCAGCTTCTCGGACACTGAAGCTTTCTTT.

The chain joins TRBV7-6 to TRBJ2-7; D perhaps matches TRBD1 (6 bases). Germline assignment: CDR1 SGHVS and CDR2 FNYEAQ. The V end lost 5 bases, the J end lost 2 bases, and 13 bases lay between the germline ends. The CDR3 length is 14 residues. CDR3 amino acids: CASSASPGAYEQYF. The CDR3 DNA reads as TGTGCCAGCAGCGCTAGCCCAGGGGCCTACGAGCAGTACTTC.

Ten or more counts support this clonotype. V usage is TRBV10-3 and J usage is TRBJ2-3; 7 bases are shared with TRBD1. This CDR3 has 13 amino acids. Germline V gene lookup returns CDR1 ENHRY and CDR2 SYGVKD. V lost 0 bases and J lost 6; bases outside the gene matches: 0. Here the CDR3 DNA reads TGTGCCATCAGTGAGTCGACAGGGGATACGCAGTATTTT. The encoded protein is CAISESTGDTQYF.

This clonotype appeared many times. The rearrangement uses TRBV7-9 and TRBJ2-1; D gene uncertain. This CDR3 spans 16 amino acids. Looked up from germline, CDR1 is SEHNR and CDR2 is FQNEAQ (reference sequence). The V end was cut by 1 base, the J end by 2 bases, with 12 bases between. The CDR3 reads CASSLVPQPAYNEQFF. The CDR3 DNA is TGTGCCAGCAGCTTAGTACCCCAGCCGGCCTACAATGAGCAGTTCTTC.

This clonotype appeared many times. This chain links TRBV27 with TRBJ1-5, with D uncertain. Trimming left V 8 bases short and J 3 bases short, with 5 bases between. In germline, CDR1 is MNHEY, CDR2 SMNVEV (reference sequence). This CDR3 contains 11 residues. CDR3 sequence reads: CASGSNQPQHF. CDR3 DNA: TGTGCCAGCGGGTCCAATCAGCCCCAGCATTTT.

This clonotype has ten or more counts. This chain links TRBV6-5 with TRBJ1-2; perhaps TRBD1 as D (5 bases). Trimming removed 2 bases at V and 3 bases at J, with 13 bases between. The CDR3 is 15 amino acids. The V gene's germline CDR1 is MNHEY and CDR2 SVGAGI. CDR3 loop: CASSYLGEGYYGYTF. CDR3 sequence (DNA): TGTGCCAGCAGTTACCTGGGGGAGGGGTACTATGGCTACACCTTC.